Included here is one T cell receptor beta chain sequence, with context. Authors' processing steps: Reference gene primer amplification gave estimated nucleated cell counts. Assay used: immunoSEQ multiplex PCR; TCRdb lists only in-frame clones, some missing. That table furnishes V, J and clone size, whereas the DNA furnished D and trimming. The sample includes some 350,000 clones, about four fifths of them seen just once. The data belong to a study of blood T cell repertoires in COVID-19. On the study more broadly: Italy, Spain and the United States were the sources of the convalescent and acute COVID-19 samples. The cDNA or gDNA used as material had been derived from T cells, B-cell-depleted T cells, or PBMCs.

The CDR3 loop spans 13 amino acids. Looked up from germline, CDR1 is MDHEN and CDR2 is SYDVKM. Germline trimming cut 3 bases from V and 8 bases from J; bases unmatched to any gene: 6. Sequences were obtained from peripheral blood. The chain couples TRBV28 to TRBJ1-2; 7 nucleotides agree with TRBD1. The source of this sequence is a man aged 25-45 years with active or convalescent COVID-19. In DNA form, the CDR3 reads TGTGCCAGCAGTTTGTCGACAGGGACCGGCTACACCTTC. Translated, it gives CASSLSTGTGYTF.